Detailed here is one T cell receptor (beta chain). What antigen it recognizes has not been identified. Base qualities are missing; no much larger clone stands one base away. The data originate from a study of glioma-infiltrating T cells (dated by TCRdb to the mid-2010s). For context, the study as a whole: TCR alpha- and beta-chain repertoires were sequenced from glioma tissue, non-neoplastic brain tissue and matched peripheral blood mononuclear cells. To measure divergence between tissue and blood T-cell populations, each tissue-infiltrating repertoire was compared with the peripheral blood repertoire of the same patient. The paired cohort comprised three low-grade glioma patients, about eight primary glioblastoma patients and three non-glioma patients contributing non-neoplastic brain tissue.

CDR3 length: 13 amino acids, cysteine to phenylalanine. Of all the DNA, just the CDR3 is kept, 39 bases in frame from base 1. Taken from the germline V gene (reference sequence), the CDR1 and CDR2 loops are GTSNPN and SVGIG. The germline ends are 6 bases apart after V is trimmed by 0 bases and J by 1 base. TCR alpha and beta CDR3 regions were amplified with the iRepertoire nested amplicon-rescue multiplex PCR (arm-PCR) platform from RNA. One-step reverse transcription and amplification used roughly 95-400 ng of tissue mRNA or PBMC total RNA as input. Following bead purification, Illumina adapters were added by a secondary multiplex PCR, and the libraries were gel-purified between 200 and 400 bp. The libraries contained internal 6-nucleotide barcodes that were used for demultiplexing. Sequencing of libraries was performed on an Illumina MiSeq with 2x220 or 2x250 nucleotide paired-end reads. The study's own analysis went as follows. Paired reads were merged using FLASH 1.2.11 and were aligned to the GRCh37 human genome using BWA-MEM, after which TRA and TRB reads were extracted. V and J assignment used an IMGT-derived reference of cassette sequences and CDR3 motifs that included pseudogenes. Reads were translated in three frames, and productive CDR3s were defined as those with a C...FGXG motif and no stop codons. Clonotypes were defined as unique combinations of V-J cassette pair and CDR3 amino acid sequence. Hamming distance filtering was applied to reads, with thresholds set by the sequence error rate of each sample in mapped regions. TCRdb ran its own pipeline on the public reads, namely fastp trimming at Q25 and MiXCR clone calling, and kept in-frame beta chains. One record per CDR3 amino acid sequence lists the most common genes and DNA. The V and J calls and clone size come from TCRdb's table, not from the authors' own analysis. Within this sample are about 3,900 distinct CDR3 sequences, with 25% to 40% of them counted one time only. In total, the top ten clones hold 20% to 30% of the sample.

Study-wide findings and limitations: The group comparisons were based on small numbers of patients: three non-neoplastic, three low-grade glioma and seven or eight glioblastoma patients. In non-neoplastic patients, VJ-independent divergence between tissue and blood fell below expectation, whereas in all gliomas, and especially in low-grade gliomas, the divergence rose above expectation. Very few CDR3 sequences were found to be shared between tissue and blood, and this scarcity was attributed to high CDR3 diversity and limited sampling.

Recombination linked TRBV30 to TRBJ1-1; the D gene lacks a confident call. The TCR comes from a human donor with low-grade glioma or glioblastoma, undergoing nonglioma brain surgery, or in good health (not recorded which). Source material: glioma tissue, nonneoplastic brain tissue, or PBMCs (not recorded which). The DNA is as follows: TGTGCCTGGAGTGTACGCCAGAACACTGAAGCTTTCTTT. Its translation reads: CAWSVRQNTEAFF.